This T cell receptor beta chain was observed in a study of cytomegalovirus exposure and HLA in healthy donors. Study overall: An earlier analysis found around 100 million unique TCR beta sequences from 150 million to 200 million T cells.

13 Jbeta primers and 60 Vbeta primers were used for the PCR. Repertoires were generated with immunoSEQ multiplex PCR, while TCRdb's copy carries only in-frame clones and drops some. The sample contains about 98,000 clones, nearly 65% of which appear only once. Comments on this clone: Its antigen is currently unknown.

Study results and caveats: From TCR beta sequences, most subjects' HLA-A and HLA-B alleles were reportedly predicted accurately.

V shed 0 bases and J shed 0 bases, with 7 bases lying between them. This CDR3 has 15 amino acids. Germline assignment: CDR1 MGHRA and CDR2 YSYEKL. Sequencing used PBMCs. The V call is TRBV4-1, the J call TRBJ2-3, with a weak D call TRBD2 (6 bases). The source of this sequence is a human donor in good health. CDR3: CASSQETRSTDTQYF. The CDR3 coding sequence is TGCGCCAGCAGCCAAGAGACTAGAAGCACAGATACGCAGTATTTT.